This TCR beta chain was sequenced for a study of Tregs in tolerant kidney transplant recipients. Study at large: Related graft donors supplied nonmyeloablative bone marrow transplants, and mixed chimerism was transient. General study points: No direct test of biological reproducibility was done here.

Unstimulated regulatory T cells (CD4+CD25+CD127-), CD4+CD25- non-regulatory cells, CD4 and CD8 cells were FACS-sorted from thawed PBMCs. Comment on this clone: As yet, its antigen is unknown.

Clones were read by immunoSEQ multiplex PCR, and TCRdb kept only the in-frame ones, dropping some. The table includes 100,000 to 130,000 clones, around 90% detected once. Germline assignment: CDR1 LNHDA and CDR2 SQIVND (reference sequence). Between the trimmed V and J ends, which lost 6 bases and 1 base, there was a span of 9 bases. The CDR3 runs 13 residues. The chain combines TRBV19 with TRBJ1-1, with unresolved D. The receptor's source is a human donor who received a combined kidney and bone marrow transplant. The material was CD4+ T cells from blood, obtained before the transplant. The CDR3 DNA sequence: TGTGCCAGTAGCAGCGATTGGAACACTGAAGCTTTCTTT. Translation: CASSSDWNTEAFF.